The following is a T cell receptor (gamma chain) sequence with its context. By how much of the sample it makes up, this clone is hyperexpanded (1% or more). Its antigen is still unknown. One base away there is no much larger clone; base qualities are not given. The data originate from a study of intestinal T cells in coeliac disease (TCRdb year 2020). Describing the broader study: In the TRG cohort, coeliac patients were much younger than controls, with a mean age of 16.0 years compared with about 56 years. Duodenal biopsies from roughly ten coeliac disease patients and roughly ten non-coeliac controls were included in the TCR-delta (TRD) cohort. A second, larger TCR-gamma (TRG) cohort included duodenal biopsies from approximately 35 coeliac disease patients and 20 to 25 non-coeliac controls. The paper as a whole reports these results and caveats: TRD kmer-based clustering correctly classified all 22 biopsies in training, with a reported leave-one-out accuracy of around 92%. Of some 54 biopsies, 51 (approximately 94%) were correctly classified by TRG clustering, and a leave-one-out accuracy of approximately 90% was reported. Coeliac and control groups differed significantly in age, although an age-split analysis did not yield significant classification. FFPE-derived DNA was found to be relatively degraded, and loss of a proportion of TCR sequences in each sample was likely caused by this degradation. There was no way to tell repeated CDR3 amino acid sequences apart from PCR duplicates.

CDR1 VENAVY and CDR2 YDSYNSRV were looked up in the germline V gene. V lost 0 bases and J lost 2 bases, and the count of bases not matched to a germline gene is 6. There are 16 amino acids in the CDR3, from cysteine to phenylalanine inclusive. The read is trimmed to its CDR3 DNA, 48 bases read in frame from base 1. Genomic DNA was extracted with the QIAamp DNA FFPE tissue kit from ten 5-um FFPE scrolls per case. To test whether coeliac disease can be classified from the TCR repertoire, the study used fully anonymised formalin-fixed paraffin-embedded duodenal biopsies that were not needed for diagnosis. The method behind the library was multiplex PCR. Data came from an Ion Torrent PGM. TRG repertoires were amplified from roughly 0.2 ug of biopsy DNA using the LymphoTrack kit, whose primers carry Illumina adapters. TRG amplicons were purified using AMPure XP beads, were quantified on a 2100 Bioanalyzer, and were pooled equimolarly. TRG libraries were sequenced on an Ion PGM instrument. In the original analysis: FastX discarded any read in which over 10% of nucleotides had a quality score below the third quartile for that patient. Reads were aligned with IMGT/HighV-QUEST to assign V, D and J genes, identify CDR3 regions and assess functionality. After the sequences were translated into amino acids, every sequence predicted to be non-functional was thrown out. CDR3s were split into kmers with and without positional annotation, PCA was performed on kmer frequencies, and samples were clustered using all 1023 combinations of PCs 1-10. Leave-one-out cross-validation was used to validate the classification, with parameters re-optimised on the remaining samples in each round. Shannon diversity was calculated with the vegan R package from repeated random subsamples, each the size of the lowest read count. TCRdb reprocessed the public reads with the caller CATT; rows with the same DNA were merged afterwards. The V and J calls shown here were made by TCRdb, not taken from the authors' results. This sample gives 500 to 600 gamma-chain clones in total; 50% of them show up just once. The ten largest account for roughly 19% of the sample.

This TCR was sampled from a human donor with celiac disease. The receptor chain draws on TRGV8 and TRGJP1. Sample: a duodenal biopsy. The DNA sequence is given as TGTGCCACCTGGGATAGGCCGGGGACCACTGGTTGGTTCAAGATATTT. This sequence encodes CATWDRPGTTGWFKIF.